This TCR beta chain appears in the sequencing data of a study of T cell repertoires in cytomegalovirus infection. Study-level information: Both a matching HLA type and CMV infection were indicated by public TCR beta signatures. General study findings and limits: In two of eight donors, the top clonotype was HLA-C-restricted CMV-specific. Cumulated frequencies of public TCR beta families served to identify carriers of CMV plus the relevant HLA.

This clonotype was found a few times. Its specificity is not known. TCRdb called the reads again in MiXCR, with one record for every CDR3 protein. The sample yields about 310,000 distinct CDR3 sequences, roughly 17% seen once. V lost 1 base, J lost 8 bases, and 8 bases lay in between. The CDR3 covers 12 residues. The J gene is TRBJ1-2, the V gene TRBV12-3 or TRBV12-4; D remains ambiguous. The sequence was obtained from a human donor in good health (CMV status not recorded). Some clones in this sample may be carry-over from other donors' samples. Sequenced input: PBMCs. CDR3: CASSLGGEGYTF. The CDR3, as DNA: TGTGCCAGCAGTTTAGGGGGAGAGGGCTACACCTTC.